Presented here are 20 T cell receptor beta chains from one specimen sequenced in a study of cytomegalovirus exposure and HLA in healthy donors. The primer mix had 60 Vbeta and 13 Jbeta primers. Clones were read by immunoSEQ multiplex PCR, and TCRdb kept only the in-frame ones, dropping some. Here the sample spans under 80,000 clones, 65% to 80% being singletons. The sample comprised PBMCs. The receptor set was obtained from a woman younger than 45 in good health and CMV-seronegative.

The V gene is TRBV15, the J gene TRBJ2-1, with 7 bases aligning to TRBD2. With V trimmed by 0 bases and J by 7 bases, 12 bases remained unmatched. The CDR3 is made up of 17 amino acids. CDR1 LNHNV and CDR2 YYDKDF come from the germline V gene (reference sequence). The CDR3 sequence: CATSRDWGAGAGNEQFF. The CDR3 DNA is TGTGCCACCAGCAGAGATTGGGGCGCGGGAGCAGGGAATGAGCAGTTCTTC.

This rearrangement joins TRBV12-5 to TRBJ2-1; TRBD1 might be the D (5 bases). The CDR3 loop spans 13 amino acids. Trimming removed 6 bases at V and 0 bases at J, with 6 bases between. CDR1 is LGHNT, CDR2 FRNRAP, per germline. The CDR3 reads CASGQGSYNEQFF. The CDR3 DNA is TGTGCTAGTGGGCAGGGCTCCTACAATGAGCAGTTCTTC.

This chain joins TRBV4-3 and TRBJ1-6; 9 bases are a match to TRBD1. This CDR3 region has 20 residues. Germline V lookup: CDR1 LGHNA, CDR2 YSLEER. V trimming: 1 base; J trimming: 1 base; junction bases outside the gene matches: 11. CDR3 residues: CASSQGIPGQGSSYNSPLHF. The CDR3 bases are TGCGCCAGCAGCCAAGGAATCCCGGGACAGGGTAGTTCCTATAATTCACCCCTCCACTTT.

The CDR3 spells CASSYRGPGNTIYF. The CDR3 nucleotides read TGTGCCAGCAGTTACAGGGGGCCCGGAAACACCATATATTTT. The chain couples TRBV28 to TRBJ1-3, with 9 bases matching TRBD1. This CDR3 has 14 amino acids. After removal of 4 bases from V and 4 bases from J, the junction contained 2 bases not matched to a gene. Germline CDR1 reads MDHEN; CDR2 reads SYDVKM.

V gene TRBV14 combines with J gene TRBJ2-1; no reliable D call. The CDR3 extends over 12 amino acids. V was cut by 7 bases and J by 8 bases, with 12 bases left in between. The V gene's germline CDR1 is SGHDN and CDR2 FVKESK. The CDR3 loop reads CASKRGEDEQFF. CDR3 DNA: TGTGCCAGCAAGAGAGGCGAAGATGAGCAGTTCTTC.

This chain connects TRBV25-1 to TRBJ2-1; 7 bases line up with TRBD1. In germline, CDR1 is MGHDK, CDR2 SYGVNS. The CDR3 sequence is 17 residues long. Germline trimming cut 0 bases from V and 2 bases from J; bases unmatched to any gene: 7. The CDR3 nucleotides read TGTGCCAGCAGTGAATATTCAGAGACAGGGACCTACAATGAGCAGTTCTTC. Its protein is CASSEYSETGTYNEQFF.

This clone was counted once. This chain connects TRBV29-1 to TRBJ1-4, with D tentatively TRBD1 (6 bases). V was trimmed by 6 bases and J by 0 bases, leaving 11 bases between them. Germline CDR1 is SQVTM and CDR2 is ANQGSEA. The CDR3 spans 14 residues. CDR3 bases: TGCAGCGTCTCCCGGACAGCAACTAATGAAAAACTGTTTTTT. This codes for CSVSRTATNEKLFF. The variable domain in full, completed from reference TRBV29-1 and TRBJ1-4, reads SAVISQKPSRDICQRGTSLTIQCQVDSQVTMMFWYRQQPGQSLTLIATANQGSEATYESGFVIDKFPISRPNLTFSTLTVSNMSPEDSSIYLCSVSRTATNEKLFFGSGTQLSVL.

The rearrangement uses TRBV5-4 and TRBJ2-1, with 10 positions matching TRBD2. Trimming cost V 4 bases and J 10 bases; bases outside gene matches: 14. This CDR3 is 16 amino acids long. Germline V gene sequence: CDR1 SGHNT, CDR2 YYREEE (reference sequence). CDR3 loop: CASSLGRTSGLREQFF. The CDR3 DNA sequence: TGTGCCAGCAGCCTCGGGCGGACTAGCGGTCTAAGGGAGCAGTTCTTC.

This rearrangement joins TRBV5-1 to TRBJ2-2, with 13 bases identical to TRBD2. With 4 bases clipped from V and 0 bases from J, the junction kept 3 bases outside the gene matches. The length of the CDR3 is 17 residues. The germline CDR1 and CDR2 sequences are SGHRS and YFSETQ. The CDR3 bases are TGCGCCAGCAGCCCTGGGACTAGCGGGGCGAACACCGGGGAGCTGTTTTTT. Protein sequence: CASSPGTSGANTGELFF. The full variable domain, in which reference TRBV5-1 and TRBJ2-2 provide the parts outside the CDR3, is KAGVTQTPRYLIKTRGQQVTLSCSPISGHRSVSWYQQTPGQGLQFLFEYFSETQRNKGNFPGRFSGRQFSNSRSEMNVSTLELGDSALYLCASSPGTSGANTGELFFGEGSRLTVL.

This chain connects TRBV30 to TRBJ2-1; 9 bases agree with TRBD2. The CDR3 is made up of 14 amino acids. Germline assignment: CDR1 GTSNPN and CDR2 SVGIG (reference sequence). Trimming at V came to 5 bases and at J to 7 bases, leaving 9 bases not matched to a gene. The CDR3 loop is CAWFLSGRFNEQFF. Here the CDR3 DNA reads TGTGCCTGGTTTTTGAGCGGGAGGTTTAATGAGCAGTTCTTC. Based on the CDR3 plus reference TRBV30 and TRBJ2-1, the full variable domain is SQTIHQWPATLVQPVGSPLSLECTVEGTSNPNLYWYRQAAGRGLQLLFYSVGIGQISSEVPQNLSASRPQDRQFILSSKKLLLSDSGFYLCAWFLSGRFNEQFFGPGTRLTVL.

This clone appeared a single time. The CDR3 is CASRETLAIGRDTQYF. CDR3 in DNA: TGTGCCAGCAGGGAAACTCTAGCGATTGGGAGAGATACGCAGTATTTT. The chain uses TRBV2 and TRBJ2-3; D is perhaps TRBD2 (6 bases). CDR1 is SNHLY and CDR2 is FYNNEI in the germline V gene. Trimming pared 6 bases from V and 5 bases from J, leaving 21 bases between. The CDR3 runs to 16 residues. Based on the CDR3 plus reference TRBV2 and TRBJ2-3, the full variable domain is EPEVTQTPSHQVTQMGQEVILRCVPISNHLYFYWYRQILGQKVEFLVSFYNNEISEKSEIFDDQFSVERPDGSNFTLKIRSTKLEDSAMYFCASRETLAIGRDTQYFGPGTRLTVL.

The chain joins TRBV4-3 to TRBJ1-2; no firm D call. Trimming removed 4 bases from V and 0 bases from J, with 15 bases in between. The CDR3 length is 16 residues. Per the germline V gene, CDR1 is LGHNA and CDR2 is YSLEER. CDR3 residues: CASSPGSWAPNYGYTF. The CDR3 DNA reads TGCGCCAGCAGCCCCGGTTCTTGGGCACCTAACTATGGCTACACCTTC.

This CDR3 reads CASSQTDGELFF. CDR3 sequence (DNA): TGCGCCAGCAGCCAAACTGATGGGGAGCTGTTTTTT. The chain joins TRBV4-1 to TRBJ2-2; no clear D gene. Deletions cut 2 bases from V and 8 bases from J, with 6 bases between. Looked up from germline, CDR1 is MGHRA and CDR2 is YSYEKL. This CDR3 is 12 amino acids long.

The J gene is TRBJ2-5, the V gene TRBV10-1; 14 bases fit TRBD2. The DNA matches TRBJ2-7 better at its end, which makes the J call doubtful. Looked up from germline, CDR1 is WNHNN and CDR2 is SYGVQD (reference sequence). There are 17 residues in the CDR3. CDR3 protein: CASSESGLAGVKDEQYF. The CDR3 coding sequence is TGCGCCAGCAGTGAGTCGGGACTAGCGGGAGTAAAGGACGAGCAGTACTTC.

V usage is TRBV5-1 and J usage is TRBJ1-4; 12 bases line up with TRBD1. V trimming: 3 bases; J trimming: 3 bases; junction bases outside the gene matches: 9. CDR1 is SGHRS, CDR2 YFSETQ, per germline. The CDR3 length is 18 residues. The CDR3 DNA reads TGCGCCAGCAGCTCCGTGCCGGGACAGGGGGCCGCTAATGAAAAACTGTTTTTT. Protein: CASSSVPGQGAANEKLFF.

The J gene is TRBJ2-7, the V gene TRBV29-1, with TRBD1 matching over 7 bases. Per germline, CDR1 SQVTM and CDR2 ANQGSEA. Unmatched junction bases numbered 6, after V lost 4 bases and J lost 3 bases. The CDR3 sequence is 13 residues long. The chain's CDR3 is CSVATGPFYEQYF. The CDR3 nucleotides read TGCAGCGTTGCGACAGGGCCATTCTACGAGCAGTACTTC.

Concerning this clone itself: Other DNA sequences in this specimen translate into the identical CDR3. The chain joins TRBV7-2 to TRBJ1-1; 8 bases are a match to TRBD1. CDR3 length: 15 residues. V lost 6 bases to trimming and J lost 6 bases; unmatched junction nucleotides: 12. Germline V CDR1 and CDR2: SGHTA, FQGNSA. The CDR3 protein is CASRNLDRGRAEAFF. The CDR3 DNA follows: TGTGCCAGCAGAAACCTCGACAGGGGAAGAGCTGAAGCTTTCTTT.

The gene calls are TRBV5-1 and TRBJ2-2, with 7 bases that match TRBD2. Germline trimming cut 3 bases from V and 1 base from J; bases unmatched to any gene: 6. The CDR3 covers 16 residues. The germline gives CDR1 SGHRS, CDR2 YFSETQ. CDR3 sequence (DNA): TGCGCCAGCAGCTCTCAAGCGGGGCTGAACACCGGGGAGCTGTTTTTT. It translates to CASSSQAGLNTGELFF.

V usage is TRBV5-6 and J usage is TRBJ1-4, with TRBD1 matching over 10 bases. Trimming cost V 2 bases and J 7 bases; bases outside gene matches: 11. The germline V gene encodes CDR1 SGHDT and CDR2 YYEEEE. This CDR3 is built from 17 residues. The CDR3 nucleotides are TGTGCCAGCAGCTTCCGTTTAACCGGGACAGGGGCTGAAAAACTGTTTTTT. Its translation: CASSFRLTGTGAEKLFF.

The table lists this clone with a count of one. The chain links TRBV19 to TRBJ2-1, with TRBD2 identical over 14 bases. Germline trimming cut 5 bases from V and 4 bases from J; bases unmatched to any gene: 4. Germline V CDR1 and CDR2: LNHDA, SQIVND (reference sequence). This CDR3 is built from 16 residues. In nucleotides, the CDR3 is TGTGCCAGTAGTGGGACTAGCGGGAGACTTTACAATGAGCAGTTCTTC. Protein product: CASSGTSGRLYNEQFF.